This record covers a single TCR beta chain. The antigen is not known. This specimen comes from a study of human T cells and chemical hapten exposure. Overall study findings and caveats: Following DPC sensitization, TCRs present above 1 in 1000 frequency showed no change.

The total RNA was obtained from whole blood that was not fractionated. Individual cDNA molecules (in the library) carried attached unique molecular identifiers. TCRdb analysed the reads with MiXCR anew, one entry per CDR3 protein. The sample lists 120,000 or so distinct CDR3 sequences, over 6.5% occurring once. CDR1 is SGHAT and CDR2 is FQNNGV in the germline V gene. The junction had 11 bases not matched to a gene; V was cut back by 5 bases and J by 3 bases. The CDR3 sequence is 16 residues long. The TCR was taken from a human donor in good health. Some clones in this sample may be carry-over from other donors' samples. Material for sequencing was whole blood. The chain has TRBV11-2 and TRBJ2-5; 8 nucleotides line up with TRBD1. The CDR3 DNA reads TGTGCCAGCAGCCCCCGACAGGGGCATATGAAAGAGACCCAGTACTTC. This codes for CASSPRQGHMKETQYF.